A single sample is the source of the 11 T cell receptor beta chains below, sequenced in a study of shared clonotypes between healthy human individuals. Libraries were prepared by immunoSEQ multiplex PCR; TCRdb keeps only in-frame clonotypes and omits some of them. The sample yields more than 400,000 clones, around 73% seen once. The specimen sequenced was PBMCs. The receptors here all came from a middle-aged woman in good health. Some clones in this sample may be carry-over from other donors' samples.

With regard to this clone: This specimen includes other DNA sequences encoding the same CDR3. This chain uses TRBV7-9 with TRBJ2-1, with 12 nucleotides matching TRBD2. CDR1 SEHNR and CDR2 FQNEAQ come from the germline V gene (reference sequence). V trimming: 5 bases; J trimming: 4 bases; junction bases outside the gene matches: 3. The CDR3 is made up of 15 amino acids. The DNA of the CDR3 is TGTGCCAGCAGCCTTGGACTAGCGGGATACAATGAGCAGTTCTTC. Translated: CASSLGLAGYNEQFF.

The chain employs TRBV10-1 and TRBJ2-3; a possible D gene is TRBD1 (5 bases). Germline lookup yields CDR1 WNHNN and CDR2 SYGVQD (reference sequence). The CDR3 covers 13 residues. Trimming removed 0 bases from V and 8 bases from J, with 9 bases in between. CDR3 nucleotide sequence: TGCGCCAGCAGTGAGTCGACTCAGGGTACGCAGTATTTT. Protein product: CASSESTQGTQYF.

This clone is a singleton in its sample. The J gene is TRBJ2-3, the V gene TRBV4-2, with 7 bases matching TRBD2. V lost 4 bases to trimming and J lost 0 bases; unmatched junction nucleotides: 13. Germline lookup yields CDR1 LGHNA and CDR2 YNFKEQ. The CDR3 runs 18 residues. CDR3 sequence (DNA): TGTGCCAGCAGCCTTCTGGAGGAGGGTAGCGGGAGCACAGATACGCAGTATTTT. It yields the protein CASSLLEEGSGSTDTQYF.

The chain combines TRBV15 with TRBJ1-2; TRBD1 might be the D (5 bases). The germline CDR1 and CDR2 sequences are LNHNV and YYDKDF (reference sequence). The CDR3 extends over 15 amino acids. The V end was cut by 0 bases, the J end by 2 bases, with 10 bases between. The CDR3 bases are TGTGCCACCAGCAGAGACTTCCGGGACAACTATGGCTACACCTTC. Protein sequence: CATSRDFRDNYGYTF. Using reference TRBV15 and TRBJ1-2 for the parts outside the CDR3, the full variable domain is DAMVIQNPRYQVTQFGKPVTLSCSQTLNHNVMYWYQQKSSQAPKLLFHYYDKDFNNEADTPDNFQSRRPNTSFCFLDIRSPGLGDTAMYLCATSRDFRDNYGYTFGSGTRLTVV.

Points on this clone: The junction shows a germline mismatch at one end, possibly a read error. The CDR3: CASSTRTSGINELFF. The CDR3 DNA reads TGTGCCAGCAGTACACGGACTAGCGGTATCAATGAGCTGTTCTTC. The chain is built from TRBV6-1 and TRBJ2-1, with TRBD2 identical over 10 bases. Germline CDR1 reads MNHNS; CDR2 reads SASEGT. This CDR3 region has 15 residues.

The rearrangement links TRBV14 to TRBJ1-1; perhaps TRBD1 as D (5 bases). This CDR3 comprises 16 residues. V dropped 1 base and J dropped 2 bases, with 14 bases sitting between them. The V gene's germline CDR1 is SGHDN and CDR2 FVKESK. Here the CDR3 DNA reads TGTGCCAGCAGCCAAGGGCGACAGTTCGGAAACACTGAAGCTTTCTTT. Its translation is CASSQGRQFGNTEAFF.

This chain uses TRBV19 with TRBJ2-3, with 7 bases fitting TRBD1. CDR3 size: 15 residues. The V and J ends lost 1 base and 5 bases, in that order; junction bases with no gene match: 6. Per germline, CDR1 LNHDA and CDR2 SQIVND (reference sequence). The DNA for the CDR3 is TGTGCCAGTAGTATAGGGACAGGCAATGGAGATACGCAGTATTTT. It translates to CASSIGTGNGDTQYF. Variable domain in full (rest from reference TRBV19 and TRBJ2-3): DGGITQSPKYLFRKEGQNVTLSCEQNLNHDAMYWYRQDPGQGLRLIYYSQIVNDFQKGDIAEGYSVSREKKESFPLTVTSAQKNPTAFYLCASSIGTGNGDTQYFGPGTRLTVL.

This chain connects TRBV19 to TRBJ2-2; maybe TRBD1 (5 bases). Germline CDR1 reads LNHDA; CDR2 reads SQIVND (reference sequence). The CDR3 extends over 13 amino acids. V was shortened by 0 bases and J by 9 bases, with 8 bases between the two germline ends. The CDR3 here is CASSIDPGRELFF. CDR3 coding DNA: TGTGCCAGTAGTATAGATCCAGGGCGGGAGCTGTTTTTT.

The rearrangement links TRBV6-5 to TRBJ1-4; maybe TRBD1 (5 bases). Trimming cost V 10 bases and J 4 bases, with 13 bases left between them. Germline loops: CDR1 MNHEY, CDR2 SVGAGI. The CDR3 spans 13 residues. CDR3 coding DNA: TGTGCCACCATTGACAGAATTAATGAAAAACTGTTTTTT. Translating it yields CATIDRINEKLFF.

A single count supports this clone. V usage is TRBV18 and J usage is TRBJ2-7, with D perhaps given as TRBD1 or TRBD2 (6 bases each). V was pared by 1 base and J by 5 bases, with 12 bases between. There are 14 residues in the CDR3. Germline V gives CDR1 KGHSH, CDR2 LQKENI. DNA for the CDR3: TGTGCCAGCTCACCACTAAAGGGGGGTAACGAGCAGTACTTC. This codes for CASSPLKGGNEQYF.

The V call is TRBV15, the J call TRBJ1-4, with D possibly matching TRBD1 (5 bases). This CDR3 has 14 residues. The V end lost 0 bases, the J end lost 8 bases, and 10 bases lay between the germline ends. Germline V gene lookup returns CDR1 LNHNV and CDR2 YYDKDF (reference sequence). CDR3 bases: TGTGCCACCAGCAGAGATTCTGGGGGAGAAAAACTGTTTTTT. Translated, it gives CATSRDSGGEKLFF.